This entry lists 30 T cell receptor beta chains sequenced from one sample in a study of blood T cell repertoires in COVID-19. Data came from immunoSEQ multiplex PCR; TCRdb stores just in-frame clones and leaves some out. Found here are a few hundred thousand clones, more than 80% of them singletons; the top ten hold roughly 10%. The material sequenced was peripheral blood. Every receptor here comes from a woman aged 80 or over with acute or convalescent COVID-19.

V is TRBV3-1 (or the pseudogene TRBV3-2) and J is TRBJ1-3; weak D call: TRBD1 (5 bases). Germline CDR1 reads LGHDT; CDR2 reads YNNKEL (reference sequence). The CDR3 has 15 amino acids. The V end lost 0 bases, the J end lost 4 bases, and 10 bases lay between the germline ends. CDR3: CASSQDARAGNTIYF. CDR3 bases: TGTGCCAGCAGCCAAGATGCCAGGGCCGGAAACACCATATATTTT.

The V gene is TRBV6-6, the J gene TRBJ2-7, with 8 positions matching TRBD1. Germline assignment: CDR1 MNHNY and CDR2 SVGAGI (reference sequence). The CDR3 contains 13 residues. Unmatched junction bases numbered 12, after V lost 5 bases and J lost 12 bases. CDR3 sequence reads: CASSAIQGALGYF. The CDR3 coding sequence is TGTGCCAGCAGTGCCATTCAGGGGGCGTTGGGGTACTTC.

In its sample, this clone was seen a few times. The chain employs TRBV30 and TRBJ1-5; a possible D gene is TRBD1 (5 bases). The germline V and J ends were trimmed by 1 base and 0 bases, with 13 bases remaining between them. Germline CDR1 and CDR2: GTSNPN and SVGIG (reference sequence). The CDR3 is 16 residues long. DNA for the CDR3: TGTGCCTGGAGTGCTGGGGGGGTGTCTAGCAATCAGCCCCAGCATTTT. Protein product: CAWSAGGVSSNQPQHF.

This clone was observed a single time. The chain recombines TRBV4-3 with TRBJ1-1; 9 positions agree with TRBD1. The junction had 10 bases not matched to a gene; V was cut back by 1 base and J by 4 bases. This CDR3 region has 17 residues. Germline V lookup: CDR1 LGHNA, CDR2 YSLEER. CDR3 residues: CASSQGVFGQGFTEAFF. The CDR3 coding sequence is TGCGCCAGCAGCCAAGGTGTTTTTGGACAGGGGTTCACTGAAGCTTTCTTT.

CDR3 sequence reads: CASSYRFSSGNTIYF. CDR3 nucleotides: TGTGCCAGCAGCTACAGGTTCTCCTCTGGAAACACCATATATTTT. The chain is built from TRBV3-1 (or the pseudogene TRBV3-2) and TRBJ1-3; D might be TRBD1 (5 bases). The germline CDR1 and CDR2 sequences are LGHDT and YNNKEL (reference sequence). This CDR3 spans 15 amino acids. V was trimmed by 5 bases and J by 0 bases, leaving 11 bases between them.

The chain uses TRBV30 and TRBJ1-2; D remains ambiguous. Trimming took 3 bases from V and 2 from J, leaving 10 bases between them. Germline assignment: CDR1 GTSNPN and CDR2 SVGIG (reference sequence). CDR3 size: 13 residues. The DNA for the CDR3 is TGTGCCTGGAGCGTCAGTTTAAACTATGGCTACACCTTC. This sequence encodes CAWSVSLNYGYTF.

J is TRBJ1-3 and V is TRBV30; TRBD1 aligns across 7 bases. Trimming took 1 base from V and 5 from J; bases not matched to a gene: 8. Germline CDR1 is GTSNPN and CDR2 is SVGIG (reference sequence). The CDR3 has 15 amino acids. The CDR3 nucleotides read TGTGCCTGGAGTGGGGACAGAGGGGAGAGAAACACCATATATTTT. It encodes CAWSGDRGERNTIYF. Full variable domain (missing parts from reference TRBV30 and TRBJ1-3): SQTIHQWPATLVQPVGSPLSLECTVEGTSNPNLYWYRQAAGRGLQLLFYSVGIGQISSEVPQNLSASRPQDRQFILSSKKLLLSDSGFYLCAWSGDRGERNTIYFGEGSWLTVV.

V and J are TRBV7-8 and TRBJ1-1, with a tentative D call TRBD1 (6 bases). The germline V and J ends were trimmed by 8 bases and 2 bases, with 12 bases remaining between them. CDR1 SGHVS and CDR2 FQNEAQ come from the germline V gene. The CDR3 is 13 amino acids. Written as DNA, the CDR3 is TGTGCCAGCGCACAGGGAACTAACACTGAAGCTTTCTTT. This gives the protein CASAQGTNTEAFF.

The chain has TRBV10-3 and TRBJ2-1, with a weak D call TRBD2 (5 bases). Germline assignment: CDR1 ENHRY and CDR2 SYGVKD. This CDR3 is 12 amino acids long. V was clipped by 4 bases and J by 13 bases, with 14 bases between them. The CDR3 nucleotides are TGTGCCATCAGTGGGCCGGAGGATCGTCAGTTCTTC. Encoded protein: CAISGPEDRQFF.

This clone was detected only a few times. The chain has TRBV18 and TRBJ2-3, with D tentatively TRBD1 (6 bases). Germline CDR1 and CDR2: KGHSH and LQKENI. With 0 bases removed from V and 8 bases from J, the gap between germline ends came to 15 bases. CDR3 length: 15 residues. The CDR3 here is CASSPPTGQFSTQYF. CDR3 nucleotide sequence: TGTGCCAGCTCACCACCGACAGGTCAATTTTCTACGCAGTATTTT.

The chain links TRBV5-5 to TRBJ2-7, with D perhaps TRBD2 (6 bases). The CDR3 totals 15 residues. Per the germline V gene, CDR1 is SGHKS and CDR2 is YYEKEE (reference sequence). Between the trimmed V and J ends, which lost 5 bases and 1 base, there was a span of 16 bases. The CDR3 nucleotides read TGTGCCAGCAGTGTTGGGGGGACGGTATCCTACGAGCAGTACTTC. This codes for CASSVGGTVSYEQYF.

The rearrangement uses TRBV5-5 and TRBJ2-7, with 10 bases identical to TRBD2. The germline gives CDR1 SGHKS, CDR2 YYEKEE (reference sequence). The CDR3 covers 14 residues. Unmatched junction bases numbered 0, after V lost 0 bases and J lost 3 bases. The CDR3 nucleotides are TGTGCCAGCAGCTTGGCTAGCGGGAGCTACGAGCAGTACTTC. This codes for CASSLASGSYEQYF.

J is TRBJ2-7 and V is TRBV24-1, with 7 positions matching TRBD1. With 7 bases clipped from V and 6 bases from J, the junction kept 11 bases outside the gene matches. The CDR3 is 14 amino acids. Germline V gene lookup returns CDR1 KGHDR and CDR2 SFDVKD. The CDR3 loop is CATSPQGSLGEQYF. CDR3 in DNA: TGTGCCACCAGCCCACAGGGGTCCCTCGGCGAGCAGTACTTC.

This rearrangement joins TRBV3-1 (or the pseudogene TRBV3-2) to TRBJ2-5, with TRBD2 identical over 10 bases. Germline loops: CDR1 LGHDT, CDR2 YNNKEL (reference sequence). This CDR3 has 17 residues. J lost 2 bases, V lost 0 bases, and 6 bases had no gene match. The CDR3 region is CASSQDLLAGVQETQYF. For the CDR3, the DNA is TGTGCCAGCAGCCAAGATCTTCTAGCGGGGGTTCAAGAGACCCAGTACTTC.

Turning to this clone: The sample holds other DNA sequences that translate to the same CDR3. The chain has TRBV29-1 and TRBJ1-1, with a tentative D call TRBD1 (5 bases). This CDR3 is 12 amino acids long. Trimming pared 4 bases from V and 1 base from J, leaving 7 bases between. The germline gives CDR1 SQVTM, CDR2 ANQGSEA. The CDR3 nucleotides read TGCAGCGTTGGGCAGGGGAACACTGAAGCTTTCTTT. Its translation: CSVGQGNTEAFF.

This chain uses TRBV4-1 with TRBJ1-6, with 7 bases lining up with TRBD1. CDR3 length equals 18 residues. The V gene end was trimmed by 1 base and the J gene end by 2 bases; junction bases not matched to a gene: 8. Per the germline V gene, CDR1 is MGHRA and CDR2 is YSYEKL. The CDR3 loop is CASSQGTGAGPYNSPLHF. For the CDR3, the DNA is TGCGCCAGCAGCCAAGGAACAGGGGCGGGACCCTATAATTCACCCCTCCACTTT.

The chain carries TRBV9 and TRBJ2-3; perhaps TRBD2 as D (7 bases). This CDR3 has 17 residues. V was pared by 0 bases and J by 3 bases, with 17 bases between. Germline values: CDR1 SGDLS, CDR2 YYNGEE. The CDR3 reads CASSVESGAGVTDTQYF. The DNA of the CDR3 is TGTGCCAGCAGCGTAGAGTCAGGGGCGGGAGTGACAGATACGCAGTATTTT.

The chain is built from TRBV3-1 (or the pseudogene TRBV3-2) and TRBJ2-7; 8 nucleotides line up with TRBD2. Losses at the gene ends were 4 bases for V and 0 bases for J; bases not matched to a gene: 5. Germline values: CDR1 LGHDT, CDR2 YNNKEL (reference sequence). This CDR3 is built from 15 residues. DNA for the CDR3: TGTGCCAGCAGCCCCTCACTAGCGGCCTCCTACGAGCAGTACTTC. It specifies CASSPSLAASYEQYF.

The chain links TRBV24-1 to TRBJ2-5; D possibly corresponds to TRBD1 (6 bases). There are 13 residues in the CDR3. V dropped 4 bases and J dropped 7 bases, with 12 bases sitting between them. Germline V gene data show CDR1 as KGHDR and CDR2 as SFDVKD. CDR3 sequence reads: CATSDAGAVTQYF. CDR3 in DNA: TGTGCCACCAGTGACGCAGGGGCCGTGACCCAGTACTTC.

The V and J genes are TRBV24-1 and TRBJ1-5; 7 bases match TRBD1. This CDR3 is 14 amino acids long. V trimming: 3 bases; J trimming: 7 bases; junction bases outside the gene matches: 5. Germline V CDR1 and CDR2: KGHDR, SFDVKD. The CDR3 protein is CATSDPGQFQPQHF. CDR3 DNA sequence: TGTGCCACCAGTGATCCGGGACAGTTCCAGCCCCAGCATTTT.

This chain's CDR3 is CASSEARSESTQYF. The DNA for the CDR3 is TGTGCCAGCAGTGAAGCGCGTAGCGAGAGTACCCAGTACTTC. This rearrangement joins TRBV2 to TRBJ2-5; D may be TRBD2 (5 bases). The ends were cut back, 0 bases at V and 8 bases at J, with 13 bases in the middle. CDR3 length: 14 amino acids. Germline loops: CDR1 SNHLY, CDR2 FYNNEI.

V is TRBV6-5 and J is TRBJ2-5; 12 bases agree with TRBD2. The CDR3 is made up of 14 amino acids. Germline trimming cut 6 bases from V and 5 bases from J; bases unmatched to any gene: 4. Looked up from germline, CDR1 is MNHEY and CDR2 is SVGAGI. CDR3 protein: CASRRTSGTETQYF. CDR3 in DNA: TGTGCCAGCAGACGGACTAGCGGGACGGAGACCCAGTACTTC.

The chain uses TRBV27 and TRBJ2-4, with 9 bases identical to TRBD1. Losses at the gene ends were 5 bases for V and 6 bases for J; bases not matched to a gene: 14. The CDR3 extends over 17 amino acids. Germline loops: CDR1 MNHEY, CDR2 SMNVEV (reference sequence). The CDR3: CASSPGPNRGLLNIQYF. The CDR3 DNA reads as TGTGCCAGCAGTCCGGGGCCCAACAGGGGGCTATTAAACATTCAGTACTTC.

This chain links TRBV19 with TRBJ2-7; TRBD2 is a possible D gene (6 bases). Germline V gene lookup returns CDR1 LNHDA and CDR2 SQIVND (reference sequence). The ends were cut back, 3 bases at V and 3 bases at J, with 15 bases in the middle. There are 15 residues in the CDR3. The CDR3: CASSMVKGGFYEQYF. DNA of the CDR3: TGTGCCAGTAGTATGGTTAAAGGAGGGTTCTACGAGCAGTACTTC.

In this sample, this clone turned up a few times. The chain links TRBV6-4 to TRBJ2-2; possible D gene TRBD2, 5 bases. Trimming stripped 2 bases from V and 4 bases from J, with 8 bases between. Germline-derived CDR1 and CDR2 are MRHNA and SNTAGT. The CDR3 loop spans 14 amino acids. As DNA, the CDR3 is TGTGCCAGCAGTGACGAGGCGGGCACCGGGGAGCTGTTTTTT. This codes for CASSDEAGTGELFF.

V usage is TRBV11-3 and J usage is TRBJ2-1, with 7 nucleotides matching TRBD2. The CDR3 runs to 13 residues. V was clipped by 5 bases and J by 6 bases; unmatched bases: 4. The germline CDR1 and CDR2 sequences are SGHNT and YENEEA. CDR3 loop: CASSPGLVNEQFF. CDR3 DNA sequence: TGTGCCAGCAGCCCAGGACTAGTCAATGAGCAGTTCTTC.

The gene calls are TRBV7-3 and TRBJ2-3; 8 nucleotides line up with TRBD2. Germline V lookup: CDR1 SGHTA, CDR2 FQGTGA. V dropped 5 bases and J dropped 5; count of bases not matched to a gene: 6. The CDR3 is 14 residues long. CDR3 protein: CASSPGGGRDTQYF. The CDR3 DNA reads TGTGCCAGCAGCCCCGGGGGGGGGAGAGATACGCAGTATTTT.

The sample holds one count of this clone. The CDR3 reads CASSLPGGDFDNEQFF. Written as DNA, the CDR3 is TGTGCCAGCAGCTTGCCGGGTGGGGACTTCGACAATGAGCAGTTCTTC. The chain couples TRBV7-3 to TRBJ2-1; tentative D call: TRBD2 (6 bases). V gave up 3 bases and J gave up 5 bases, with 17 bases separating them. The V gene's germline CDR1 is SGHTA and CDR2 FQGTGA. The CDR3 extends over 16 amino acids. Using reference TRBV7-3 and TRBJ2-1 for the parts outside the CDR3, the full variable domain is GAGVSQTPSNKVTEKGKYVELRCDPISGHTALYWYRQSLGQGPEFLIYFQGTGAADDSGLPNDRFFAVRPEGSVSTLKIQRTERGDSAVYLCASSLPGGDFDNEQFFGPGTRLTVL.

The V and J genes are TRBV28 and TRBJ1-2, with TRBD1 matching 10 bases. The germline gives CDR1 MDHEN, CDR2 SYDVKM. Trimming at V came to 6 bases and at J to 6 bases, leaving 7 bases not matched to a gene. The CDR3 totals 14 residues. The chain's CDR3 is CASRAGQGVHGYTF. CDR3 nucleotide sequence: TGTGCCAGCAGGGCCGGACAGGGGGTGCATGGCTACACCTTC.

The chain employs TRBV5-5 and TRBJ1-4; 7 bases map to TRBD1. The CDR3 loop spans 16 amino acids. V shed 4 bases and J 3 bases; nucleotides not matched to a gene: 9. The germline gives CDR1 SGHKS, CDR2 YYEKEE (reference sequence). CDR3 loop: CASSLGGGTANEKLFF. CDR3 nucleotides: TGTGCCAGCAGCCTTGGAGGGGGCACGGCTAATGAAAAACTGTTTTTT. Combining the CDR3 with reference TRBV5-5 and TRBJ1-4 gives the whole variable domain DAGVTQSPTHLIKTRGQQVTLRCSPISGHKSVSWYQQVLGQGPQFIFQYYEKEERGRGNFPDRFSARQFPNYSSELNVNALLLGDSALYLCASSLGGGTANEKLFFGSGTQLSVL.